This T cell receptor beta chain was captured by sequencing in a study of T-cell reconstitution after alpha-beta-depleted transplantation in children. Study-level findings and limits: Where alpha-beta T cells came from about two months after transplant was reportedly several hundred expanded graft clones. T-cell numbers and diversity one year post-transplant derived largely from freshly generated T cells. The study traced high day-60 TCRbeta diversity in some patients to surviving recipient T cells and thymic progenitors.

Germline lookup yields CDR1 MNHEY and CDR2 SMNVEV (reference sequence). V lost 3 bases and J 5 bases, leaving 8 bases between the germline ends. CDR3 size: 13 residues. In regard to this clonotype: No antigen is known for it.

Unique molecular identifiers featured in how the TCRbeta library was prepared. In TCRdb, the PCR reads were re-called with MiXCR into one record per CDR3 protein. The repertoire holds 84,000 or so distinct CDR3 sequences, with roughly 16% as singletons. This sample comprised PBMCs, mostly from graft donor cells, obtained 180 days after TCRalphabeta/CD19-depleted stem cell transplant. The chain joins TRBV27 to TRBJ2-1; D is uncertain. The origin of this receptor is a male patient aged 2 to 9 who had a stem cell transplant for acute lymphoblastic leukemia, so the T cells may come from the graft donor. The CDR3 reads CASSFYDHNEQFF. CDR3 DNA sequence: TGTGCCAGCAGTTTTTACGACCACAATGAGCAGTTCTTC.